This T cell receptor beta chain was profiled in a study of blood T cell repertoires in COVID-19 (TCRdb year 2020). Regarding the complete study: Samples from collaborators originated in the United States, Italy and Spain and spanned both the acute and convalescent phases of COVID-19. The prospective study material was composed of cDNA or gDNA derived from T cells, B-cell-depleted T cells, or PBMCs. Deeply sampled blood TCRbeta repertoires from subjects exposed to, actively infected with, or recovered from COVID-19 were included in the dataset. The repertoires were made available in a free public database intended to serve as a resource for research on the immune response to SARS-CoV-2. Samples were obtained from the ongoing ImmuneRACE study (first 160 participants) and from 1,254 subjects provided by 6 global collaborators. A de-identified subject ID, COVID-19 status, age in years and sex were almost always included in the sample metadata. Where available, HLA class I and class II types were obtained from metadata supplied by the sample provider rather than from assay-based typing. The study at large found these results: The quantity of clinical and demographic metadata differed by source and by participant and was supplied without curation.

TCRbeta CDR3 regions were amplified from genomic DNA using the immunoSEQ Assay, a bias-controlled multiplex PCR. The source study handled its data this way. The number of nucleated cells in each sample was estimated by amplification of reference gene primers within the assay. To quantify the absolute abundance of each unique TCRbeta CDR3 rearrangement, sequence reads were collapsed and filtered. Productive Simpson clonality was computed per sample as the square root of Simpson's diversity index over productive rearrangements. The table comes from immuneACCESS by way of TCRdb, which keeps in-frame sequences with V and J called. Part of the clones is missing from these tables; in studies checked, under half for an unresolved V gene and the rest for unknown reasons. Clone size and V and J calls were adopted from that table, with D and trimming inferred from the DNA. For this sample the table gives around 220,000 clones, of which about 84% were detected only once. Of the sample, approximately 8% falls within the top ten clones.

The germline V gene (reference sequence) specifies LGHDT as CDR1 and YNNKEL as CDR2. V loses 1 base at its end and J loses 9 bases; junction bases beyond the gene matches: 4. Including the terminal cysteine and phenylalanine, the CDR3 comprises 14 residues. Here the CDR3 DNA is all that survives: 42 bases in frame from base 1. As concerns this clone: Its cognate antigen has yet to be identified. Base qualities were left out, and no much larger clone turns up one base away.

In Seattle, one collaborating source enrolled patients while the infection was active and tracked those patients longitudinally over the course of disease. Each collaborating institution followed its own protocols to collect whole blood in K2EDTA tubes. For TCRbeta analysis, collaborators shipped samples as frozen whole blood, isolated PBMCs, or DNA extracted from either of those sample types. The sequenced material came from peripheral blood. The chain is encoded by TRBV3-1 (or the pseudogene TRBV3-2) joined to TRBJ1-1, and 11 junction bases match TRBD1. The TCR sequence derives from a woman of 80 years or more with COVID-19, enrolled during active disease. The DNA sequence reads TGTGCCAGCAGCCAAGTGGGACAGGGGGTTAAAGCTTTCTTT. It is translated as CASSQVGQGVKAFF.